The 10 T cell receptor beta chains below come from one sample, sequenced in a study of blood T cell repertoires in COVID-19. Assay used: immunoSEQ multiplex PCR; TCRdb lists only in-frame clones, some missing. The data contain 200,000 to 250,000 clones, 80% of them singletons. The material sequenced was peripheral blood. The receptor source for this set is a human donor in a cohort sampled during active COVID-19.

This chain connects TRBV3-1 (or the pseudogene TRBV3-2) to TRBJ2-4; D is undetermined. Germline V gene data show CDR1 as LGHDT and CDR2 as YNNKEL (reference sequence). Trimming pared 1 base from V and 3 bases from J, leaving 7 bases between. This CDR3 is built from 14 residues. The CDR3 sequence is CASSQAVYKNIQYF. In nucleotides, the CDR3 is TGTGCCAGCAGCCAAGCGGTCTACAAAAACATTCAGTACTTC.

J is TRBJ1-5 and V is TRBV4-2; 8 bases align to TRBD1. The CDR3 covers 17 residues. V was pared by 4 bases and J by 4 bases, with 12 bases of the junction left unmatched. CDR1 LGHNA and CDR2 YNFKEQ come from the germline V gene. Here the CDR3 reads CASSLRRLTGGNQPQHF. The CDR3 bases are TGTGCCAGCAGCCTCCGACGACTCACAGGGGGGAATCAGCCCCAGCATTTT.

The chain has TRBV24-1 and TRBJ2-1; 10 nucleotides match TRBD2. The CDR3 has 16 residues. The V gene end was trimmed by 0 bases and the J gene end by 9 bases; junction bases not matched to a gene: 7. CDR1 KGHDR and CDR2 SFDVKD come from the germline V gene. The CDR3, as DNA: TGTGCCACCAGTGATTTGAAGCTAGCGGGGGTGGGTGAGCAGTTCTTC. The encoded protein is CATSDLKLAGVGEQFF.

The chain uses TRBV6-5 and TRBJ1-3; D is undetermined. Germline assignment: CDR1 MNHEY and CDR2 SVGAGI. The CDR3 spans 12 residues. Trimming took off 6 bases at V and 8 bases at J, with 11 bases between the two ends. CDR3 sequence: CASSLLRDTIYF. The CDR3 DNA reads as TGTGCCAGCAGCCTACTGCGGGACACCATATATTTT.

The chain has TRBV7-2 and TRBJ2-5, with TRBD1 identical over 7 bases. The CDR3 loop spans 12 amino acids. The V and J ends lost 5 bases and 5 bases, in that order; junction bases with no gene match: 2. The V gene's germline CDR1 is SGHTA and CDR2 FQGNSA. In DNA form, the CDR3 reads TGTGCCAGCAGCCCGACAGGGGAGACCCAGTACTTC. Translated: CASSPTGETQYF.

DNA of the CDR3: TGTGCCAGCAGACCCGGGACAAATTTCGACGGGCCAGATACGCAGTATTTT. Translation gives CASRPGTNFDGPDTQYF. The chain carries TRBV2 and TRBJ2-3, with D possibly matching TRBD1 (6 bases). The V and J ends lost 6 bases and 4 bases respectively, with 23 bases between them. CDR3 length: 17 residues. In germline, CDR1 is SNHLY, CDR2 FYNNEI.

V is TRBV27 and J is TRBJ2-1; TRBD1 is a possible D gene (6 bases). Trimming cost V 3 bases and J 1 base, with 7 bases left between them. Germline loops: CDR1 MNHEY, CDR2 SMNVEV (reference sequence). The CDR3 runs 14 residues. Here the CDR3 DNA reads TGTGCCAGCAGTTTGGACAGATCCTACAATGAGCAGTTCTTC. Encoded protein: CASSLDRSYNEQFF.

This clone was found many times. The rearrangement uses TRBV7-2 and TRBJ1-6; TRBD1 matches at 9 bases. The CDR3 length is 19 residues. The junction had 15 bases not matched to a gene; V was cut back by 2 bases and J by 7 bases. Germline values: CDR1 SGHTA, CDR2 FQGNSA. The CDR3 protein is CASSLRAPGAGQGNSPLHF. CDR3 nucleotides: TGTGCCAGCAGCTTAAGGGCCCCTGGAGCGGGACAGGGAAATTCACCCCTCCACTTT. Full variable domain (outside the CDR3, taken from reference TRBV7-2 and TRBJ1-6): GAGVSQSPSNKVTEKGKDVELRCDPISGHTALYWYRQSLGQGLEFLIYFQGNSAPDKSGLPSDRFSAERTGGSVSTLTIQRTQQEDSAVYLCASSLRAPGAGQGNSPLHFGNGTRLTVT.

The chain recombines TRBV12-3 or TRBV12-4 with TRBJ1-1; 9 bases align to TRBD1. There are 13 residues in the CDR3. With V trimmed by 8 bases and J by 10 bases, 11 bases remained unmatched. DNA of the CDR3: TGTGCCAGCGAATTTTCGGGGACAGGGAGAGCTTTCTTT. Protein: CASEFSGTGRAFF.

The chain is built from TRBV10-3 and TRBJ2-7; TRBD1 might be the D (6 bases). The CDR3 covers 15 residues. Looked up from germline, CDR1 is ENHRY and CDR2 is SYGVKD. Trimming took off 0 bases at V and 7 bases at J, with 16 bases between the two ends. In DNA, the CDR3 is TGTGCCATCAGTGAGTCGAGGGGGAAAGTGGGGGAGCAGTACTTC. It is translated as CAISESRGKVGEQYF.